The rows below give T cell receptor beta chains drawn from one sample of a study of cytomegalovirus exposure and HLA in healthy donors. The protocol was immunoSEQ multiplex PCR, while the TCRdb copy is restricted to in-frame clones and leaves out a portion. This sample's table has around 190,000 clones. The sample consisted of PBMCs. These receptors came from a woman in her 30s in good health and CMV-seropositive. The CDR3 runs from the conserved cysteine through the conserved F or W. The D gene is left open where the match is weak.

D,J,V,DNA,CDR3
TRBD2,TRBJ2-1,TRBV5-1,TGCGCCAGCAGCCCCGGAGGGCTAGCGGAATACAATGAGCAGTTCTTC,CASSPGGLAEYNEQFF
-,TRBJ2-1,TRBV6-5,TGTGCCAGCAGTTCCAGGGTAACGGGCTCCTACAATGAGCAGTTCTTC,CASSSRVTGSYNEQFF
-,TRBJ1-6,TRBV10-3,TGTGCCATCAGCCCTAGCGGGCCCTATAATTCACCCCTCCACTTT,CAISPSGPYNSPLHF
-,TRBJ1-1,TRBV7-2,TGTGCCAGCAGCTTAGTGGAGGGATTGGTAACTGAAGCTTTCTTT,CASSLVEGLVTEAFF
TRBD1,TRBJ1-1,TRBV19,TGTGCCAGTAGTTGGGACAGGGGGCGGGGTGAAGCTTTCTTT,CASSWDRGRGEAFF
-,TRBJ2-7,TRBV6-5,TGTGCCAGCAGACGCCAGACAGGTTACTACGAGCAGTACTTC,CASRRQTGYYEQYF
-,TRBJ2-5,TRBV5-4,TGTGCCAGCAGCTTCTACCAAGAGACCCAGTACTTC,CASSFYQETQYF
-,TRBJ1-5,TRBV19,TGTGCCAGTAGTCCCCAGGGCTACAATCAGCCCCAGCATTTT,CASSPQGYNQPQHF
TRBD1,TRBJ1-1,TRBV10-2,TGCGCCAGCAGTGACCTAGGACAGGGGGCCTCTGACCAAGCTTTCTTT,CASSDLGQGASDQAFF
-,TRBJ1-2,TRBV11-2,TGTGCCAGCAGCTTAGAAACAGGGCCCTATGGCTACACCTTC,CASSLETGPYGYTF
-,TRBJ2-1,TRBV14,TGTGCCAGCAGCCCCTCCGCCTACAATGAGCAGTTCTTC,CASSPSAYNEQFF
-,TRBJ1-2,TRBV5-1,TGCGCCAGCAGCTTGGCGGCGGACTATGGCTACACCTTC,CASSLAADYGYTF
TRBD2,TRBJ2-7,TRBV4-3,TGCGCCAGCAGCCAAACTAGCGGGAGATTCGAGCAGTACTTC,CASSQTSGRFEQYF
TRBD1,TRBJ2-7,TRBV7-8,TGTGCCAGCAGCCGGGGACAGGGTCGACTCTACGAGCAGTACTTC,CASSRGQGRLYEQYF
-,TRBJ1-1,TRBV6-5,TGTGCCAGCAGTTTGACGGGAGGGACCACTGAAGCTTTCTTT,CASSLTGGTTEAFF
-,TRBJ2-5,TRBV5-1,TGCGCCAGCAGCTTGGAAGGAGAAGAGACCCAGTACTTC,CASSLEGEETQYF
-,TRBJ1-2,TRBV5-4,TGTGCCAGCAGCTTGGCCCGGGATAACTATGGCTACACCTTC,CASSLARDNYGYTF
-,TRBJ2-2,TRBV10-1,TGCGCCAGCAGTGCGGAGGGAAACACCGGGGAGCTGTTTTTT,CASSAEGNTGELFF
-,TRBJ2-6,TRBV11-2,TGTGCCAGCAGCTTCCCTGGACTCGTCTCTGGGGCCAACGTCCTGACTTTC,CASSFPGLVSGANVLTF
TRBD2,TRBJ2-3,TRBV2,TGTGCCAGCACTTTGACTAGCGGGACGGGAGATACGCAGTATTTT,CASTLTSGTGDTQYF
-,TRBJ1-1,TRBV5-5,TGTGCCAGCAGCGGAGGACCACCCGGCACTGAAGCTTTCTTT,CASSGGPPGTEAFF
-,TRBJ2-3,TRBV5-1,TGCGCCAGCAGCTTGGATGGGGCAACAGATACGCAGTATTTT,CASSLDGATDTQYF
-,TRBJ1-1,TRBV18,TGTGCCAGCTCACCAGAGCTTCAGGGAAACACTGAAGCTTTCTTT,CASSPELQGNTEAFF
TRBD2,TRBJ2-1,TRBV6-4,TGTGCCAGCGGAGAAATTGCGGGAGCCTGGAAGCAGTTCTTC,CASGEIAGAWKQFF
-,TRBJ1-3,TRBV7-2,TGTGCCAGCAGCTCCCCCTGGGGCTCCTTAGATTTT,CASSSPWGSLDF
TRBD1,TRBJ2-7,TRBV9,TGTGCCAGCAGCCCTAGACAGGGGCCCTACGAGCAGTACTTC,CASSPRQGPYEQYF
-,TRBJ1-3,TRBV5-5,TGTGCCAGCAGCTTGGGGGTAGCCGGAAACACCATATATTTT,CASSLGVAGNTIYF
-,TRBJ1-2,TRBV28,TGTGCCAGCAGTTTTACTGACTATGGCTACACCTTC,CASSFTDYGYTF
-,TRBJ2-1,TRBV6-1,TGTGCCAGCAGTAGGGGGGGGGCGGAATACAATGAGCAGTTCTTC,CASSRGGAEYNEQFF
-,TRBJ2-7,TRBV5-1,TGCGCCAGCGGACGGGACACAGACTCCTACGAGCAGTACTTC,CASGRDTDSYEQYF
-,TRBJ2-7,TRBV4-1,TGCGCCAGCAGCCAAGTGAGATTAGCCTACGAGCAGTACTTC,CASSQVRLAYEQYF
TRBD2,TRBJ2-7,TRBV11-2,TGTGCCAGCAGCTTAGAGGGGAGGGACGAGCAGTACTTC,CASSLEGRDEQYF
TRBD1,TRBJ1-2,TRBV29-1,TGCAGCGTGCGACAGGGGGCGTGGGACTATGGCTACACCTTC,CSVRQGAWDYGYTF
-,TRBJ2-7,TRBV11-2,TGTGCCAGCAGCTTAACAGGGCACTCCTACGAGCAGTACTTC,CASSLTGHSYEQYF
TRBD2,TRBJ2-3,TRBV6-1,TGTGCCAGCAGTGAACGCCTAGCGGGGGGGCCGCAAGGAGATACGCAGTATTTT,CASSERLAGGPQGDTQYF
-,TRBJ2-7,TRBV5-5,TGTGCCAGCAGCCGGGACTACGAGCAGTACTTC,CASSRDYEQYF
TRBD1,TRBJ2-7,TRBV5-6,TGTGCCAGCAGCTGGGTGACAGGGGGCGAGCAGTACTTC,CASSWVTGGEQYF
-,TRBJ2-5,TRBV18,TGTGCCAGCTCACCTTCAGGCAGCCAAGAGACCCAGTACTTC,CASSPSGSQETQYF
TRBD1,TRBJ1-5,TRBV2,TGTGCCAGCGGGACAGGGCCCCAGCCCCAGCATTTT,CASGTGPQPQHF
TRBD1,TRBJ2-1,TRBV5-4,TGTGCCAGCAGCCTGAGCGGGACAGGGCTGGCGGGACGTGACAATGAGCAGTTCTTC,CASSLSGTGLAGRDNEQFF